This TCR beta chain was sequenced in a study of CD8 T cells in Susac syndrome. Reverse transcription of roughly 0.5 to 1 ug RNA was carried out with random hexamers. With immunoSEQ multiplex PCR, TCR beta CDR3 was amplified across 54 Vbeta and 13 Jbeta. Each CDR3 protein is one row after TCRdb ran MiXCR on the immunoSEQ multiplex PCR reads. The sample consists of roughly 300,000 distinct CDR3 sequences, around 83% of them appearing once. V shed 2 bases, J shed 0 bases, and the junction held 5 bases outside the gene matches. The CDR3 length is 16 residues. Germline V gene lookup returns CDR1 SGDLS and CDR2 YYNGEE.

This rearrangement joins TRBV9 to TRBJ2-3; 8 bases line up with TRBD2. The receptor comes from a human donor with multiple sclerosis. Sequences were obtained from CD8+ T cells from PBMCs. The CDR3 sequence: CASSVTSASSTDTQYF. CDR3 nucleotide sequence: TGTGCCAGCAGCGTGACTAGCGCCTCTAGCACAGATACGCAGTATTTT.